The 31 T cell receptor beta chains below all came from one sample that was sequenced in a study of graft-versus-host responses after intestinal transplantation. No antigen is known for these receptors. Clones were sequenced by immunoSEQ multiplex PCR, and TCRdb holds only the in-frame ones, with some missing. Here the sample spans some 110,000 clones, 85% to 95% being singletons. The specimen was unstimulated CD8+ T cells sorted from spleen or lymph node cells, collected before transplant. These receptors all come from a human donor who was the organ donor for an intestinal transplant.

A note on this clone: The identical CDR3 is also encoded by other nucleotide sequences in the sample. The rearrangement uses TRBV19 and TRBJ2-1, with 8 bases that match TRBD2. V was clipped by 3 bases and J by 1 base; unmatched bases: 2. The CDR3 covers 15 residues. Germline CDR1 LNHDA, CDR2 SQIVND (reference sequence). In DNA, the CDR3 is TGTGCCAGTAGTATCAGCGGGAGTTCCTACAATGAGCAGTTCTTC. Protein: CASSISGSSYNEQFF.

The chain is built from TRBV7-8 and TRBJ2-2, with 7 positions matching TRBD2. The CDR3 spans 16 residues. The germline V gene encodes CDR1 SGHVS and CDR2 FQNEAQ. The junction had 8 bases not matched to a gene; V was cut back by 7 bases and J by 0 bases. The CDR3, as DNA: TGTGCCAGCATCCATACGGGGACTACGAACACCGGGGAGCTGTTTTTT. Translating gives CASIHTGTTNTGELFF. Looking up the rest from reference TRBV7-8 and TRBJ2-2 gives the full variable domain: GAGVSQSPRYKVAKRGQDVALRCDPISGHVSLFWYQQALGQGPEFLTYFQNEAQLDKSGLPSDRFFAERPEGSVSTLKIQRTQQEDSAVYLCASIHTGTTNTGELFFGEGSRLTVL.

The chain carries TRBV5-1 and TRBJ2-1; D remains unclear. Deletions cut 0 bases from V and 0 bases from J, with 4 bases between. The CDR3 spans 14 residues. Germline V lookup: CDR1 SGHRS, CDR2 YFSETQ. As DNA, the CDR3 is TGCGCCAGCAGCTTGGTGAGCTCCTACAATGAGCAGTTCTTC. It specifies CASSLVSSYNEQFF.

The gene calls are TRBV7-9 and TRBJ2-6, with 8 bases fitting TRBD1. Germline-derived CDR1 and CDR2 are SEHNR and FQNEAQ (reference sequence). The CDR3 spans 16 residues. V lost 5 bases to trimming and J lost 4 bases; unmatched junction nucleotides: 7. The CDR3 region has the DNA TGTGCCAGCAGCCCTGCGACAGGGGCGGGGGCCAACGTCCTGACTTTC. Protein product: CASSPATGAGANVLTF.

The genes are TRBV25-1 and TRBJ1-3, with D perhaps TRBD1 (5 bases). CDR3 length equals 14 residues. V dropped 10 bases and J dropped 1 base, with 14 bases sitting between them. Germline V CDR1 and CDR2: MGHDK, SYGVNS. CDR3 amino acids: CATSQGVSGNTIYF. In nucleotides, the CDR3 is TGTGCCACCTCTCAGGGTGTATCTGGAAACACCATATATTTT.

V usage is TRBV16 and J usage is TRBJ2-4; no definite D call. The V end lost 0 bases, the J end lost 1 base, and 16 bases lay between the germline ends. The CDR3 spans 18 residues. From germline, CDR1 is KGHSY and CDR2 FQNENV. The CDR3 nucleotides are TGTGCCAGCAGCCAATCATGGTACCTTTTCAGTGCCAAAAACATTCAGTACTTC. It translates to CASSQSWYLFSAKNIQYF.

The rearrangement uses TRBV20-1 and TRBJ2-1, with D possibly TRBD1 on 5 matching bases. CDR3 length: 11 amino acids. Germline V lookup: CDR1 DFQATT, CDR2 SNEGSKA (reference sequence). V lost 6 bases and J lost 10, with 13 bases in between. The CDR3 nucleotides read TGCAGTGCGCAGTCTTCAGGGGAGCAGTTCTTC. Amino acid sequence: CSAQSSGEQFF.

J is TRBJ2-7 and V is TRBV27; weak D call: TRBD1 (6 bases). The germline V and J ends were trimmed by 6 bases and 1 base, with 16 bases remaining between them. CDR3 length: 15 residues. The germline CDR1 and CDR2 sequences are MNHEY and SMNVEV (reference sequence). DNA of the CDR3: TGTGCCAGCAGATACGGGACAACGCTATCCTACGAGCAGTACTTC. It encodes CASRYGTTLSYEQYF.

This chain connects TRBV2 to TRBJ2-2; unclear D gene. Between the trimmed V and J ends, which lost 1 base and 0 bases, there was a span of 6 bases. Germline CDR1 reads SNHLY; CDR2 reads FYNNEI. The length of the CDR3 is 15 residues. The CDR3 reads CASSEELPNTGELFF. The DNA of the CDR3 is TGTGCCAGCAGTGAAGAGCTTCCGAACACCGGGGAGCTGTTTTTT.

This clone was counted a single time. This chain links TRBV27 with TRBJ2-7; 14 nucleotides line up with TRBD2. In germline, CDR1 is MNHEY, CDR2 SMNVEV (reference sequence). The junction had 9 bases not matched to a gene; V was cut back by 2 bases and J by 0 bases. The CDR3 spans 19 residues. CDR3 bases: TGTGCCAGCAGTTTAAAAGGACTAGCGGGAGGCCGCCACTCCTACGAGCAGTACTTC. Amino acid sequence: CASSLKGLAGGRHSYEQYF.

The J gene is TRBJ2-1, the V gene TRBV19, with D unresolved. The V gene lost 3 bases and the J gene lost 5 bases, with 5 bases spanning the gap. CDR1 and CDR2 from the germline V gene are LNHDA and SQIVND (reference sequence). The CDR3 consists of 12 residues. Written as DNA, the CDR3 is TGTGCCAGTAGTATTCCGGACAATGAGCAGTTCTTC. This sequence encodes CASSIPDNEQFF. Based on the CDR3 plus reference TRBV19 and TRBJ2-1, the full variable domain is DGGITQSPKYLFRKEGQNVTLSCEQNLNHDAMYWYRQDPGQGLRLIYYSQIVNDFQKGDIAEGYSVSREKKESFPLTVTSAQKNPTAFYLCASSIPDNEQFFGPGTRLTVL.

The gene calls are TRBV2 and TRBJ2-7; D not resolved. With 4 bases removed from V and 0 bases from J, the gap between germline ends came to 10 bases. This CDR3 is 14 amino acids long. The germline V gene encodes CDR1 SNHLY and CDR2 FYNNEI. CDR3 sequence reads: CASSGGPSSYEQYF. In DNA form, the CDR3 reads TGTGCCAGCAGTGGAGGCCCTAGCTCCTACGAGCAGTACTTC.

The chain joins TRBV5-1 to TRBJ1-2; 9 nucleotides match TRBD1. The CDR3 covers 15 residues. CDR1 is SGHRS, CDR2 YFSETQ, per germline. J was trimmed by 3 bases and V by 3 bases; bases with no gene match: 6. CDR3 bases: TGCGCCAGCAGCTCTTGGACAGGGGCTTACTATGGCTACACCTTC. This encodes CASSSWTGAYYGYTF.

The chain employs TRBV4-2 and TRBJ1-1, with unresolved D. The CDR3 is 15 amino acids. Trimming took 0 bases from V and 0 from J, leaving 8 bases between them. CDR1 is LGHNA and CDR2 is YNFKEQ in the germline V gene. CDR3 DNA: TGTGCCAGCAGCCAAGATCAGGCGATGAACACTGAAGCTTTCTTT. Its translation is CASSQDQAMNTEAFF.

V gene TRBV10-3 combines with J gene TRBJ1-2; possible D gene TRBD1, 6 bases. The CDR3 contains 15 residues. Germline V gene data show CDR1 as ENHRY and CDR2 as SYGVKD. V was clipped by 3 bases and J by 3 bases, with 14 bases between them. The CDR3 nucleotides are TGTGCCATCAGTGACCGGGACAACATTTACTATGGCTACACCTTC. Translated: CAISDRDNIYYGYTF.

CDR3 DNA sequence: TGTGCCAGCAGCTTGGGGTTGGAGGCCAAAAACATTCAGTACTTC. Translation gives CASSLGLEAKNIQYF. The chain carries TRBV5-6 and TRBJ2-4, with D unresolved. Germline loops: CDR1 SGHDT, CDR2 YYEEEE. The CDR3 extends over 15 amino acids. V dropped 0 bases and J dropped 1 base, with 8 bases sitting between them.

The chain is built from TRBV19 and TRBJ1-2; unclear D gene. This CDR3 has 11 amino acids. CDR1 LNHDA and CDR2 SQIVND come from the germline V gene (reference sequence). Between the trimmed V and J ends, which lost 1 base and 10 bases, there was a span of 7 bases. The CDR3 DNA reads TGTGCCAGTAGTATAGGATGGACCTACACCTTC. This sequence encodes CASSIGWTYTF.

This chain links TRBV29-1 with TRBJ2-1; perhaps TRBD2 as D (6 bases). The germline CDR1 and CDR2 sequences are SQVTM and ANQGSEA. The CDR3 spans 13 residues. V was clipped by 0 bases and J by 9 bases, with 12 bases between them. CDR3 in amino acids: CSVEDGAGPEQFF. CDR3 nucleotides: TGCAGCGTTGAAGATGGGGCGGGACCTGAGCAGTTCTTC.

The genes are TRBV11-2 and TRBJ2-1; 9 bases are a match to TRBD2. The germline CDR1 and CDR2 sequences are SGHAT and FQNNGV. The V gene end was trimmed by 5 bases and the J gene end by 5 bases; junction bases not matched to a gene: 10. The CDR3 contains 16 residues. The CDR3 nucleotides are TGTGCCAGCAGCCCAGGGAAGGCTAGCGGGAACAATGAGCAGTTCTTC. Encoded protein: CASSPGKASGNNEQFF.

V usage is TRBV19 and J usage is TRBJ2-6, with D perhaps TRBD1 (5 bases). The V gene's germline CDR1 is LNHDA and CDR2 SQIVND (reference sequence). The ends were cut back, 1 base at V and 4 bases at J, with 8 bases in the middle. This CDR3 spans 15 amino acids. The CDR3 sequence: CASSIAGNGANVLTF. The CDR3 DNA reads as TGTGCCAGTAGTATAGCAGGGAACGGGGCCAACGTCCTGACTTTC.

V gene TRBV19 combines with J gene TRBJ2-1; unclear D gene. The CDR3 runs 12 residues. V lost 5 bases, J lost 6 bases, and 8 bases lay in between. Germline CDR1 is LNHDA and CDR2 is SQIVND (reference sequence). CDR3 DNA sequence: TGTGCCAGTAGTGACCAGGTCAATGAGCAGTTCTTC. This gives the protein CASSDQVNEQFF.

This sequence joins TRBV6-1 and TRBJ2-1, with 11 bases lining up with TRBD1. V dropped 7 bases and J dropped 8; count of bases not matched to a gene: 10. The V gene's germline CDR1 is MNHNS and CDR2 SASEGT. The CDR3 totals 15 residues. The CDR3, as DNA: TGTGCCAGCAACAAAGGGGACAGGGGGGGCGATGAGCAGTTCTTC. Its protein is CASNKGDRGGDEQFF.

V and J are TRBV10-3 and TRBJ1-2; TRBD1 agrees at 7 bases. V lost 4 bases, J lost 4 bases, and 6 bases stayed unmatched. Germline CDR1 is ENHRY and CDR2 is SYGVKD. The CDR3 is made up of 14 amino acids. The CDR3 loop is CAISVDRTLYGYTF. For the CDR3, the DNA is TGTGCCATCAGTGTGGACAGGACCCTCTATGGCTACACCTTC.

This chain connects TRBV2 to TRBJ1-2, with D possibly TRBD1 on 5 matching bases. The CDR3 runs to 17 residues. Germline lookup yields CDR1 SNHLY and CDR2 FYNNEI. Trimming shortened V by 6 bases and J by 3 bases, and 23 bases separated the two germline ends. For the CDR3, the DNA is TGTGCCAGCAGACGGCGCAGGGCAAGGTTTTTCCACTATGGCTACACCTTC. Amino acid sequence: CASRRRRARFFHYGYTF.

This clone was seen just once. The chain recombines TRBV4-1 with TRBJ2-7; a possible D gene is TRBD1 (6 bases). Germline CDR1 and CDR2: MGHRA and YSYEKL. The CDR3 covers 13 residues. Trimming pared 4 bases from V and 3 bases from J, leaving 10 bases between. The CDR3 DNA sequence: TGCGCCAGCAGCCGTACAGGGAGCTACGAGCAGTACTTC. Translation: CASSRTGSYEQYF.

The sample holds a few counts of this clone. The V call is TRBV4-1, the J call TRBJ1-4; 7 positions agree with TRBD1. The J segment lost 3 bases and the V segment lost 1 base, leaving 8 bases of the junction unmatched. The CDR3 loop spans 17 amino acids. Germline V CDR1 and CDR2: MGHRA, YSYEKL. CDR3 amino acids: CASSQVARDRPNEKLFF. CDR3 coding DNA: TGCGCCAGCAGCCAAGTGGCCCGGGACAGACCTAATGAAAAACTGTTTTTT.

The chain carries TRBV10-3 and TRBJ1-2, with TRBD1 matching over 11 bases. The germline CDR1 and CDR2 sequences are ENHRY and SYGVKD. This CDR3 region has 18 residues. The junction had 18 bases not matched to a gene; V was cut back by 6 bases and J by 6 bases. The CDR3 DNA is TGTGCCATCAGCGATATACCGGGACAGGGGGTACGGGCCAATGGCTACACCTTC. The encoded protein is CAISDIPGQGVRANGYTF.

This clone was counted only a few times. Other DNA sequences within the sample encode an identical CDR3. The rearrangement joins TRBV7-9 to TRBJ1-2, with D hard to call. Germline values: CDR1 SEHNR, CDR2 FQNEAQ (reference sequence). This CDR3 comprises 13 residues. Trimming took 5 bases from V and 4 from J, leaving 11 bases between them. CDR3 DNA sequence: TGTGCCAGCAGCGGGCGGGATATCTATGGCTACACCTTC. Translation: CASSGRDIYGYTF.

This clone was observed a handful of times. The chain uses TRBV7-2 and TRBJ1-1, with D hard to call. Germline CDR1 SGHTA, CDR2 FQGNSA. V lost 5 bases to trimming and J lost 3 bases, with 10 bases between them. There are 13 residues in the CDR3. DNA of the CDR3: TGTGCCAGCAGCCTTCGGGGTTACACTGAAGCTTTCTTT. Translation: CASSLRGYTEAFF.

The chain combines TRBV21-1 with TRBJ1-1; no check of the table's D call, TRBD1, against the DNA was made. TRBV21-1 is described as a pseudogene. CDR3 size: 14 residues. The CDR3 nucleotides are TGTGCCAGCAGCAACCAAAGGGGGAACACTGAAGCTTTCTTT. Translating gives CASSNQRGNTEAFF.

The chain carries TRBV12-5 and TRBJ2-5; the D is unclear. Trimming took off 3 bases at V and 2 bases at J, with 7 bases between the two ends. Germline V gene lookup returns CDR1 LGHNT and CDR2 FRNRAP. This CDR3 has 13 residues. The CDR3 sequence is CASGFSYQETQYF. The CDR3 nucleotides read TGTGCTAGTGGTTTCTCTTATCAAGAGACCCAGTACTTC.